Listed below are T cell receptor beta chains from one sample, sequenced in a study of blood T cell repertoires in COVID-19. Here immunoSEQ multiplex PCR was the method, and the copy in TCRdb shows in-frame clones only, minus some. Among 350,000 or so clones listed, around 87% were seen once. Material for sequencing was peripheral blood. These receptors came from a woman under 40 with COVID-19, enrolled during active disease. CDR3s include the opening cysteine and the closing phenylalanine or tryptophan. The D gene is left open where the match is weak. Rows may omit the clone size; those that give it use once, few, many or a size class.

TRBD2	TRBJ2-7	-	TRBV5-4	CASSAGGSGLYEQYF	TGTGCCAGCAGCGCGGGGGGGTCGGGCCTCTACGAGCAGTACTTC
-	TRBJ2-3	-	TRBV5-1	CASRRTAVTDTQYF	TGCGCCAGCAGGAGGACAGCTGTGACAGATACGCAGTATTTT
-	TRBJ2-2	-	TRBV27	CASSLSIGAGPGELFF	TGTGCCAGCAGTTTATCGATTGGGGCGGGACCCGGGGAGCTGTTTTTT
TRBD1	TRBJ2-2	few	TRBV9	CASSREPGQGSGELFF	TGTGCCAGCAGCCGGGAGCCGGGACAGGGGTCCGGGGAGCTGTTTTTT
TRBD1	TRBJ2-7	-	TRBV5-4	CASSSTGDDEQYF	TGTGCCAGCAGCTCGACAGGGGACGACGAGCAGTACTTC
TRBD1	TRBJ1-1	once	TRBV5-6	CASSLEGAGDTEAFF	TGTGCCAGCAGCTTGGAGGGGGCTGGGGACACTGAAGCTTTCTTT
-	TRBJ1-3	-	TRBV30	CAWRGERVYSGNTIYF	TGTGCCTGGAGGGGTGAACGGGTCTACTCTGGAAACACCATATATTTT
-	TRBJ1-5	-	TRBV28	CASSLSTGYNQPQHF	TGTGCCAGCAGTTTATCCACAGGGTACAATCAGCCCCAGCATTTT
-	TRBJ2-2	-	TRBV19	CATRRTGELFF	TGTGCCACCCGTCGCACCGGGGAGCTGTTTTTT
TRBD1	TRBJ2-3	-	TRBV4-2	CASSQGEGATDTQYF	TGTGCCAGCAGCCAAGGCGAGGGGGCCACAGATACGCAGTATTTT
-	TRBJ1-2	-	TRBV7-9	CASSSPIRVGYGYTF	TGTGCCAGCAGCTCCCCTATCCGGGTTGGCTATGGCTACACCTTC
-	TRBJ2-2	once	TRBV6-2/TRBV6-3	CASSYRAGDGELFF	TGTGCCAGCAGTTACCGCGCAGGGGACGGGGAGCTGTTTTTT
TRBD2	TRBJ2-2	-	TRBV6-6	CASIGSGDTGELFF	TGTGCCAGCATTGGGAGCGGGGACACCGGGGAGCTGTTTTTT
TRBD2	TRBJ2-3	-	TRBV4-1	CASSQDAGGTDTQYF	TGCGCCAGCAGCCAAGATGCGGGAGGTACAGATACGCAGTATTTT
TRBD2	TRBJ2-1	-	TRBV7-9	CASSFAGDEQFF	TGTGCCAGCAGCTTCGCGGGGGATGAGCAGTTCTTC
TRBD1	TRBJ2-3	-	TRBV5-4	CASSSQGAIADTQYF	TGTGCCAGCAGCTCCCAGGGGGCAATAGCAGATACGCAGTATTTT
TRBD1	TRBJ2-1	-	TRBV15	CATSRDRGGYEQFF	TGTGCCACCAGCAGAGACAGAGGGGGCTATGAGCAGTTCTTC
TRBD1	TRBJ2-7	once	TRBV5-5	CASGDRGNEQYF	TGTGCCAGCGGGGACAGGGGGAACGAGCAGTACTTC
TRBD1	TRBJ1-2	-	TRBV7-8	CASSPGQGSNYGYTF	TGTGCCAGCAGCCCGGGACAGGGGTCCAACTATGGCTACACCTTC
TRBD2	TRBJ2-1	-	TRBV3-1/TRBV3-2	CASSPSGSSYNEQFF	TGTGCCAGCAGTCCAAGCGGGAGCTCCTACAATGAGCAGTTCTTC
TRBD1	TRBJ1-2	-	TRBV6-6	CASYPQGANYGYTF	TGTGCCAGCTATCCCCAGGGGGCTAACTATGGCTACACCTTC
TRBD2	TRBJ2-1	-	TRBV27	CASIPTREGLTYNEQFF	TGTGCCAGCATTCCCACCCGGGAGGGCCTGACCTACAATGAGCAGTTCTTC
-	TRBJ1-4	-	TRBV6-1	CASSAVVRAFNEKLFF	TGTGCCAGCAGTGCCGTCGTGCGTGCGTTTAATGAAAAACTGTTTTTT
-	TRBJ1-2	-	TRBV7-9	CASSTGGQPDYGYTF	TGTGCCAGCAGCACAGGAGGGCAGCCGGACTATGGCTACACCTTC
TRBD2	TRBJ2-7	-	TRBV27	CASSYWGTSSNEQYF	TGTGCCAGCAGCTACTGGGGGACTAGCTCTAACGAGCAGTACTTC
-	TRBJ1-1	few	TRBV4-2	CASSPPAGSGTEAFF	TGTGCCAGCAGCCCCCCGGCCGGGAGTGGAACTGAAGCTTTCTTT
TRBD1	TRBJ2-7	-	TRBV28	CASIAGIQGKYEQYF	TGTGCCAGCATCGCTGGGATACAGGGGAAGTACGAGCAGTACTTC
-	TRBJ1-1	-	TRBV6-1	CASSEVRENEAFF	TGTGCCAGCAGTGAAGTTCGCGAGAATGAAGCTTTCTTT
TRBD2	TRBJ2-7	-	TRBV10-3	CAISPLTGTRLNEQYF	TGTGCCATCAGCCCCCTTACCGGGACTAGACTCAACGAGCAGTACTTC
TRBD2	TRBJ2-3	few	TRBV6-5	CASSSGTNTQYF	TGTGCCAGCAGCTCCGGGACTAATACGCAGTATTTT
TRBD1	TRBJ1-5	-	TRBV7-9	CASSSGPDRGINQPQHF	TGTGCCAGCAGCTCCGGCCCGGACAGGGGAATCAATCAGCCCCAGCATTTT
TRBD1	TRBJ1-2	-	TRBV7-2	CASSLDGQGALYGYTF	TGTGCCAGCAGCTTAGATGGACAGGGGGCCCTCTATGGCTACACCTTC
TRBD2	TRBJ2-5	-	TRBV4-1	CASSQDFLAAPQETQYF	TGCGCCAGCAGCCAAGATTTCCTAGCGGCACCCCAAGAGACCCAGTACTTC
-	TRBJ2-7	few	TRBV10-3	CAISESSEQYF	TGTGCCATCAGTGAGTCGAGCGAGCAGTACTTC
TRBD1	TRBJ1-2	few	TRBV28	CASSFFSGTGTLGYTF	TGTGCCAGCAGTTTTTTTTCCGGGACAGGGACACTGGGCTACACCTTC
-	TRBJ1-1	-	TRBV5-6	CASSLKQGGGNTEAFF	TGTGCCAGCAGCTTAAAACAGGGAGGGGGAAACACTGAAGCTTTCTTT
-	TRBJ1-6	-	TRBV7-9	CASSLDGNSPLHF	TGTGCCAGCAGCTTAGACGGGAATTCACCCCTCCACTTT
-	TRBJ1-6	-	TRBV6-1	CASSERSRVNSPLHF	TGTGCCAGCAGTGAGAGGAGTCGGGTGAATTCACCCCTCCACTTT
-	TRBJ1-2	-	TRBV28	CASRGGLGRFNYGYTF	TGTGCCAGCAGGGGGGGACTTGGACGGTTTAACTATGGCTACACCTTC
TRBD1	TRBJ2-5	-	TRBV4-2	CASSQGTGTQETQYF	TGTGCCAGCAGCCAGGGGACAGGGACTCAAGAGACCCAGTACTTC
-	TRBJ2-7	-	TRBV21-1	CASPNEQYF	TGTGCCAGTCCAAACGAGCAGTACTTC
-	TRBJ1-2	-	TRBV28	CASSPGLTYGYTF	TGTGCCAGCAGTCCGGGACTGACCTATGGCTACACCTTC
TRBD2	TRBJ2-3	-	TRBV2	CASSEGGQGTSGTDTQYF	TGTGCCAGCAGTGAAGGTGGGCAGGGGACTAGCGGCACAGATACGCAGTATTTT
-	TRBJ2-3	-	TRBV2	CASRTAPIDTQYF	TGTGCCAGCAGGACAGCCCCCATTGATACGCAGTATTTT
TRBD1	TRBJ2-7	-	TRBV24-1	CATSDHRTGPYEQYF	TGTGCCACCAGTGACCACCGGACAGGGCCCTACGAGCAGTACTTC
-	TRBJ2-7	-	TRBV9	CASSPSLWGAYEQYF	TGTGCCAGCAGCCCAAGCCTCTGGGGGGCCTACGAGCAGTACTTC
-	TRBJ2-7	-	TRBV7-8	CASSPLREGEQYF	TGTGCCAGCAGCCCGTTACGCGAGGGCGAGCAGTACTTC
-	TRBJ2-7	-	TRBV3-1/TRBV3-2	CASSQGPAAHSYEQYF	TGTGCCAGCAGCCAAGGCCCCGCGGCCCACTCCTACGAGCAGTACTTC
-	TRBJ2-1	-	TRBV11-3	CASSDPGTGNEQFF	TGTGCCAGCAGTGATCCAGGGACTGGCAATGAGCAGTTCTTC